This entry lists 2 T cell receptor beta chains sequenced from one sample in a study of OX40 agonist ivuxolimab in advanced cancers. Measured with immunoSEQ multiplex PCR; TCRdb has only the in-frame clones, and not every one. The table shows roughly 45,000 clones, with roughly 79% occurring only once. This sample comprised CD4+ or CD8+ T cells sorted from blood, obtained in a trial of the OX40 agonist ivuxolimab. These receptors were collected from an adult with an advanced solid tumor such as melanoma, head and neck, liver or kidney cancer.

The rearrangement joins TRBV10-3 to TRBJ1-5; perhaps TRBD1 as D (5 bases). Germline assignment: CDR1 ENHRY and CDR2 SYGVKD. Trimming took 5 bases from V and 3 from J, leaving 14 bases between them. The CDR3 length is 15 residues. The CDR3 sequence is CAISRGTDVNQPQHF. CDR3 nucleotide sequence: TGTGCCATCAGTCGCGGGACGGACGTCAATCAGCCCCAGCATTTT.

This clone was seen more than once but under ten times. This chain joins TRBV6-1 and TRBJ2-2; no reliable D call. Trimming stripped 2 bases from V and 5 bases from J, with 6 bases between. This CDR3 has 13 amino acids. Germline CDR1 and CDR2: MNHNS and SASEGT. In nucleotides, the CDR3 is TGTGCCAGCAGTGAATCAGCTACCGGGGAGCTGTTTTTT. Its translation: CASSESATGELFF.